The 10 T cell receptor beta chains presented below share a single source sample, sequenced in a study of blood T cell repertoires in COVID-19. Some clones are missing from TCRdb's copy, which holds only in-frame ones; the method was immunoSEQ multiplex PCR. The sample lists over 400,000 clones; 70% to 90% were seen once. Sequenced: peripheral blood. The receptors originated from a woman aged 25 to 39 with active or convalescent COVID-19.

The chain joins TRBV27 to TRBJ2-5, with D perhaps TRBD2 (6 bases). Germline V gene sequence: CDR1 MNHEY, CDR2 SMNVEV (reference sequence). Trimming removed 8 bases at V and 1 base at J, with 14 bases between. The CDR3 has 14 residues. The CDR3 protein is CASGLAYSQETQYF. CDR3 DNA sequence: TGTGCCAGCGGGCTAGCGTATAGCCAAGAGACCCAGTACTTC.

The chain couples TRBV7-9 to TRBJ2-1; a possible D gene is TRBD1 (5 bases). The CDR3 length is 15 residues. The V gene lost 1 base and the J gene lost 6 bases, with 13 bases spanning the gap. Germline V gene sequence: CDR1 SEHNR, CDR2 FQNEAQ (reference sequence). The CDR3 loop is CASSLDIGRANEQFF. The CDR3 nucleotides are TGTGCCAGCAGCTTAGATATCGGCAGGGCCAATGAGCAGTTCTTC.

As DNA, the CDR3 is TGTGCCAGCAGCCAAGATCGAGGGGGCGGGGGGAGTTTAAAAGAGACCCAGTACTTC. Encoded protein: CASSQDRGGGGSLKETQYF. This chain connects TRBV3-1 (or the pseudogene TRBV3-2) to TRBJ2-5; weak D call: TRBD2 (8 bases). Trimming removed 0 bases from V and 3 bases from J, with 23 bases in between. This CDR3 is 19 amino acids long. The germline gives CDR1 LGHDT, CDR2 YNNKEL (reference sequence).

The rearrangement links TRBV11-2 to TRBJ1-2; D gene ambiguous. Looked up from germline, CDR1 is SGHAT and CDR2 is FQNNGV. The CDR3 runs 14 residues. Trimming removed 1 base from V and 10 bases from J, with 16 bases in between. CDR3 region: CASSLADGFGVYTF. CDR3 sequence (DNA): TGTGCCAGCAGCTTAGCCGACGGTTTCGGGGTCTACACCTTC.

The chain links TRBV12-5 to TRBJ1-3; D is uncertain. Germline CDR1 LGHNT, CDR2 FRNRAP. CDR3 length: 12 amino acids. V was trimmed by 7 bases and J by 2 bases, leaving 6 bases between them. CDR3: CASALTGNTIYF. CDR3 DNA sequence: TGTGCTAGTGCCCTTACTGGAAACACCATATATTTT.

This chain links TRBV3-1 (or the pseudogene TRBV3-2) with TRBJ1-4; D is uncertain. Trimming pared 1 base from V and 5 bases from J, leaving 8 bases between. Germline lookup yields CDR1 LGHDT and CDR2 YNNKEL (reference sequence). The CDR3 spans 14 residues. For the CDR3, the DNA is TGTGCCAGCAGCCAAGGGAGGCTCAATGAAAAACTGTTTTTT. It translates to CASSQGRLNEKLFF.

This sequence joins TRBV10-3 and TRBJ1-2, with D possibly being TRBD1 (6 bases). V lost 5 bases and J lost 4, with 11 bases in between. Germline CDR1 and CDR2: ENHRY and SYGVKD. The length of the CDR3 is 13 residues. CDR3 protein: CAISKQGVYGYTF. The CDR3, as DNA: TGTGCCATCAGTAAACAGGGAGTCTATGGCTACACCTTC.

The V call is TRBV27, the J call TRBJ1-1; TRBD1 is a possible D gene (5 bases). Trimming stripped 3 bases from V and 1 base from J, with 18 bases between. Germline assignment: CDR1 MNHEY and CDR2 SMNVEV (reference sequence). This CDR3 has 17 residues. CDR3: CASSFTGVWQRNTEAFF. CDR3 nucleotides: TGTGCCAGCAGTTTCACAGGAGTATGGCAGCGGAACACTGAAGCTTTCTTT.

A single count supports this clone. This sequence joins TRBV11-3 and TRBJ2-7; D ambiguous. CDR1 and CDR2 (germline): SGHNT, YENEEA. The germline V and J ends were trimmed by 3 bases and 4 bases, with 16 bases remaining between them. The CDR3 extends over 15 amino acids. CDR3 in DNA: TGTGCCAGCAGCTTTGGCCGAGGCCCAAGTTACGAGCAGTACTTC. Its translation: CASSFGRGPSYEQYF.

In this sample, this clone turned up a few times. The CDR3 DNA sequence: TGTGCCAGCTCACGCGACAAAACAGGGAACACTGAAGCTTTCTTT. It is translated as CASSRDKTGNTEAFF. The rearrangement joins TRBV18 to TRBJ1-1; a possible D gene is TRBD1 (5 bases). V shed 4 bases and J shed 1 base, with 13 bases lying between them. The CDR3 runs 15 residues. Germline V gene data show CDR1 as KGHSH and CDR2 as LQKENI.